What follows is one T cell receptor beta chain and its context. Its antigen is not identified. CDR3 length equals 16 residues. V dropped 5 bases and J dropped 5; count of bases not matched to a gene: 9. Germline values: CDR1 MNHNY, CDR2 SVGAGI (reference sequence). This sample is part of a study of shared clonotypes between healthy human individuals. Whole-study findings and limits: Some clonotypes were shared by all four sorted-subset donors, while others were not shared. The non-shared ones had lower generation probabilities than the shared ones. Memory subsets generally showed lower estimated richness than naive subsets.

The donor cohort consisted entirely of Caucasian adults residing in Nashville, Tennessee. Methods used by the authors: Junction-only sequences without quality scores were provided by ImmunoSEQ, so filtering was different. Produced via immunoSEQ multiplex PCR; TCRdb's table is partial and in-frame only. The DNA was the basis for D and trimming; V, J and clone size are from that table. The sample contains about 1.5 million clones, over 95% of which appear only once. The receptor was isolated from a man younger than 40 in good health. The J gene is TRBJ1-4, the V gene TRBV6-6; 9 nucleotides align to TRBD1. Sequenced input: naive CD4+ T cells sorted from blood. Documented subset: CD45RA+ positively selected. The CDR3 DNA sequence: TGTGCCAGCAGTCAACTACCGGGACAGGGAAATGAAAAACTGTTTTTT. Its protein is CASSQLPGQGNEKLFF.